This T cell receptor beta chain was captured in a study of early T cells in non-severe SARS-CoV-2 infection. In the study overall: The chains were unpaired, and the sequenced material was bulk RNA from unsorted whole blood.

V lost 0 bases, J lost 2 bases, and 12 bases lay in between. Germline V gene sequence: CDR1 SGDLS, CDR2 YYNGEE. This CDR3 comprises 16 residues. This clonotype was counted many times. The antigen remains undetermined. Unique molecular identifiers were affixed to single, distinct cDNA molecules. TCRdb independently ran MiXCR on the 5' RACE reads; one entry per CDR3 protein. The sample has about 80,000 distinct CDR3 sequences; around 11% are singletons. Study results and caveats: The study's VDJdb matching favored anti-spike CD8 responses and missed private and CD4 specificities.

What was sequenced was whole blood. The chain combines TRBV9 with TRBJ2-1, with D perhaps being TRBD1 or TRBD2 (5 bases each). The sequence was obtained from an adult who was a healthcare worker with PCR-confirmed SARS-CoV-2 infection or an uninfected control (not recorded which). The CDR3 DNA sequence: TGTGCCAGCAGCGTAGACCAGGGAGACACCTACAATGAGCAGTTCTTC. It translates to CASSVDQGDTYNEQFF.